This T cell receptor (beta chain) comes out of a study of blood T cells in healthy people across ages. Germline lookup yields CDR1 SQVTM and CDR2 ANQGSEA. The CDR3 covers 12 residues. Every donor provided roughly 10 milliliters of peripheral blood. Each sample had at least 6 million PBMCs isolated. General study points: Age advanced and TCR beta diversity per million T cells fell, roughly linearly.

A sample-barcoded 5' primer and a J-beta primer mix were used in a second PCR of roughly 7 to 11 cycles. MiXCR, run by TCRdb on the 5' RACE reads, gives a single entry per CDR3 protein. This table holds more than 900,000 distinct CDR3 sequences, around 25% found once. In regard to this clonotype: The antigen is undetermined.

This same sample was also taken into another study, of T cells of mothers and their children. That study adds: Donation involved a few healthy Caucasian mothers and the six children that they had.

Sequencing was carried out using blood. The chain has TRBV29-1 and TRBJ2-5; 7 bases are shared with TRBD1. Judging by the DNA end, TRBJ2-7 fits better; the J call may be wrong. This TCR derives from a girl aged 2-10 years in good health. For the CDR3, the DNA is TGCAGCGTTTTAGACAGGGTGGACGAGCAGTACTTC. It encodes CSVLDRVDEQYF.